The 5 T cell receptor beta chains listed next were all sequenced from one sample in a study of blood T cell repertoires in COVID-19. This table comes from immunoSEQ multiplex PCR, and its TCRdb copy is limited to in-frame clones, with some not included. Of 220,000 or so clones in the sample, 75% to 90% were seen once. Input material: PBMCs or T cells enriched from blood (not recorded which). These receptors all stem from a woman between 18 and 29 years old in a cohort exposed to, infected with or recovered from COVID-19 (not recorded which).

The V call is TRBV5-1, the J call TRBJ2-1, with D possibly being TRBD1 (6 bases). The germline V gene encodes CDR1 SGHRS and CDR2 YFSETQ. Trimming shortened V by 4 bases and J by 7 bases, and 18 bases separated the two germline ends. The CDR3 contains 15 residues. For the CDR3, the DNA is TGCGCCAGCAGCCACGGGACAAATCAGCTTAATGAGCAGTTCTTC. Translation: CASSHGTNQLNEQFF.

This chain joins TRBV7-5 and TRBJ1-4; TRBD1 was called by the table and not checked on the DNA. TRBV7-5 is designated a pseudogene. The CDR3 contains 16 residues. CDR3 protein: CVRRPDRGKTNEKLFF. CDR3 coding DNA: TGTGTCAGAAGACCCGACAGGGGAAAAACTAATGAAAAACTGTTTTTT.

This clone came up once. The V gene is TRBV4-1, the J gene TRBJ2-7; 7 bases are a match to TRBD1. The CDR3 spans 16 residues. V was clipped by 3 bases and J by 6 bases; unmatched bases: 14. The germline V gene encodes CDR1 MGHRA and CDR2 YSYEKL. The DNA of the CDR3 is TGCGCCAGCAGCCAGGAAGCACAGGGGCAGAGCGGCGAGCAGTACTTC. It codes for CASSQEAQGQSGEQYF.

The chain has TRBV19 and TRBJ1-2; the D gene is possibly TRBD1 (6 bases). The germline V gene encodes CDR1 LNHDA and CDR2 SQIVND (reference sequence). CDR3 size: 13 residues. Trimming cost V 4 bases and J 5 bases, with 11 bases left between them. This CDR3 is CASSTAQGYGYTF. The CDR3 nucleotides are TGTGCCAGTAGTACCGCCCAGGGGTATGGCTACACCTTC.

The chain is built from TRBV6-5 and TRBJ1-1; D not resolved. V lost 0 bases to trimming and J lost 6 bases, with 14 bases between them. Germline CDR1 is MNHEY and CDR2 is SVGAGI. The CDR3 spans 15 residues. The CDR3 nucleotides read TGTGCCAGCAGTTACTCGTCTCCAGGTCGCGCTGAAGCTTTCTTT. Residues: CASSYSSPGRAEAFF.